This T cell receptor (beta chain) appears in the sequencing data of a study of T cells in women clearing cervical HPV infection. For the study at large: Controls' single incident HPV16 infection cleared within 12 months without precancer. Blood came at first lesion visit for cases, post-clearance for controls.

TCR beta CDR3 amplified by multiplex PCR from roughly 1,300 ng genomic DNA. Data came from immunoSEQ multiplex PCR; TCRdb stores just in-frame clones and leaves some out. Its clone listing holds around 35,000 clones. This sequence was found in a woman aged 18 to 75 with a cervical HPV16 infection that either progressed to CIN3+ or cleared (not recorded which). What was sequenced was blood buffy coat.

This CDR3 is CASSYGGTSGDSYEQYF. The part of the CDR3 DNA that was read is TGTGCCAGCAGTTACGGAGGCACTAGCGGGGACTCCTACGAG. The genes are TRBV6-2 or TRBV6-3 and TRBJ2-7; the match to TRBD2 covers 10 bases. The CDR3 goes on 3 residues after the read ends, and that part is filled in from the germline J gene. V was pared by 2 bases and J by 0 bases, with 7 bases of the junction left unmatched. From germline, CDR1 is MNHEY and CDR2 SVGEGT. The CDR3 totals 17 residues.